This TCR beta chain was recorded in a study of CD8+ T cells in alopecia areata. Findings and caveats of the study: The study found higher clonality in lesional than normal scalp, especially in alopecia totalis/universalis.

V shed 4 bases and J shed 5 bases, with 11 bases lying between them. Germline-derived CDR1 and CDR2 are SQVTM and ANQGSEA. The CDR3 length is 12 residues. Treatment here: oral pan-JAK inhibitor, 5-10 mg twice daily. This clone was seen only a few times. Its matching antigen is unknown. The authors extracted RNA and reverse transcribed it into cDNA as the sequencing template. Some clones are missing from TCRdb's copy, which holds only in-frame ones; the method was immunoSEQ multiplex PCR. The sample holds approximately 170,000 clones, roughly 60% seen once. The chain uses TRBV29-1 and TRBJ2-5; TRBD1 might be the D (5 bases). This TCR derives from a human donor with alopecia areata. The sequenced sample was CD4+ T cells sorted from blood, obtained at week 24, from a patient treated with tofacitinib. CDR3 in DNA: TGCAGCGTTGCTAAGGGGATGGAGACCCAGTACTTC. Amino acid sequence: CSVAKGMETQYF.